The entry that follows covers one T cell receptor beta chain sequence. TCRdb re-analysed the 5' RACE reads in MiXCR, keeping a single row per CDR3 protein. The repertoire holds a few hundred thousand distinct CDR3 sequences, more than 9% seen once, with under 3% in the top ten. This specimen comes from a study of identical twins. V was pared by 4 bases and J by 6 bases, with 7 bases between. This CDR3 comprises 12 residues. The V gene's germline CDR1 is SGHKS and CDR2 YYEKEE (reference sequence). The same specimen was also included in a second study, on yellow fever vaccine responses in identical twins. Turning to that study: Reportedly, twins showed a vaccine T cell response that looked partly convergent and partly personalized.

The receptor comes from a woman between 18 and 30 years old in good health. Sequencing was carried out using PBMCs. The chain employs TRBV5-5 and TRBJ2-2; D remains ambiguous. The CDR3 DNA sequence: TGTGCCAGCAGCATGATGTCCGGGGAGCTGTTTTTT. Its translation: CASSMMSGELFF.